This T cell receptor beta chain appears in the sequencing data of a study of post-analysis software for immune sequencing data. Study-wide results and caveats: For normalized Chao1 diversity, multiple sclerosis patients scored significantly lower than controls did. Samples made in the same batch grouped tightly together by F measure. In patients, TRBV5-6, TRBV5-1 and TRBV20-1 belonged to five TRBV segments found more frequently than in controls.

Notes on this clonotype: Its antigen remains unknown.

V was cut by 5 bases and J by 7 bases, with 14 bases left in between. This CDR3 is built from 13 residues. Incorporated into the TCR beta cDNA libraries were unique molecular identifiers, which served to reduce PCR and sequencing biases. TCRdb re-called the PCR reads with MiXCR, one entry per CDR3 protein. The sample holds about 540,000 distinct CDR3 sequences, about a third seen once. The receptor's source is a girl between 2 and 17 years old with multiple sclerosis. Sequencing was performed on blood. This chain links TRBV12-3 or TRBV12-4 with TRBJ2-5; D gene uncertain. The CDR3 reads CASSQQIAVTQYF. The CDR3 nucleotides read TGTGCCAGCAGTCAACAGATTGCGGTGACCCAGTACTTC.